This TCR beta chain is drawn from a study of shared clonotypes between healthy human individuals. Germline CDR1 MDHEN, CDR2 SYDVKM. This CDR3 region has 15 residues. Trimming left V 6 bases short and J 3 bases short, with 18 bases between. TCRdb's copy holds only in-frame clones and misses some; the assay was immunoSEQ multiplex PCR. The sample shows 2 million to 2.5 million clones, approximately 93% of them seen only once. The receptor was derived from a man aged 18 to 29 in good health. Some clones in this sample may be carry-over from other donors' samples. Sequencing used naive CD4+ T cells from PBMCs. Subset: CD45RA+ positively selected. The rearrangement uses TRBV28 and TRBJ2-7, with a tentative D call TRBD2 (6 bases). This chain's CDR3 is CASRSTGLPFYEQYF. In nucleotides, the CDR3 is TGTGCCAGCAGGAGTACGGGACTGCCTTTCTACGAGCAGTACTTC.